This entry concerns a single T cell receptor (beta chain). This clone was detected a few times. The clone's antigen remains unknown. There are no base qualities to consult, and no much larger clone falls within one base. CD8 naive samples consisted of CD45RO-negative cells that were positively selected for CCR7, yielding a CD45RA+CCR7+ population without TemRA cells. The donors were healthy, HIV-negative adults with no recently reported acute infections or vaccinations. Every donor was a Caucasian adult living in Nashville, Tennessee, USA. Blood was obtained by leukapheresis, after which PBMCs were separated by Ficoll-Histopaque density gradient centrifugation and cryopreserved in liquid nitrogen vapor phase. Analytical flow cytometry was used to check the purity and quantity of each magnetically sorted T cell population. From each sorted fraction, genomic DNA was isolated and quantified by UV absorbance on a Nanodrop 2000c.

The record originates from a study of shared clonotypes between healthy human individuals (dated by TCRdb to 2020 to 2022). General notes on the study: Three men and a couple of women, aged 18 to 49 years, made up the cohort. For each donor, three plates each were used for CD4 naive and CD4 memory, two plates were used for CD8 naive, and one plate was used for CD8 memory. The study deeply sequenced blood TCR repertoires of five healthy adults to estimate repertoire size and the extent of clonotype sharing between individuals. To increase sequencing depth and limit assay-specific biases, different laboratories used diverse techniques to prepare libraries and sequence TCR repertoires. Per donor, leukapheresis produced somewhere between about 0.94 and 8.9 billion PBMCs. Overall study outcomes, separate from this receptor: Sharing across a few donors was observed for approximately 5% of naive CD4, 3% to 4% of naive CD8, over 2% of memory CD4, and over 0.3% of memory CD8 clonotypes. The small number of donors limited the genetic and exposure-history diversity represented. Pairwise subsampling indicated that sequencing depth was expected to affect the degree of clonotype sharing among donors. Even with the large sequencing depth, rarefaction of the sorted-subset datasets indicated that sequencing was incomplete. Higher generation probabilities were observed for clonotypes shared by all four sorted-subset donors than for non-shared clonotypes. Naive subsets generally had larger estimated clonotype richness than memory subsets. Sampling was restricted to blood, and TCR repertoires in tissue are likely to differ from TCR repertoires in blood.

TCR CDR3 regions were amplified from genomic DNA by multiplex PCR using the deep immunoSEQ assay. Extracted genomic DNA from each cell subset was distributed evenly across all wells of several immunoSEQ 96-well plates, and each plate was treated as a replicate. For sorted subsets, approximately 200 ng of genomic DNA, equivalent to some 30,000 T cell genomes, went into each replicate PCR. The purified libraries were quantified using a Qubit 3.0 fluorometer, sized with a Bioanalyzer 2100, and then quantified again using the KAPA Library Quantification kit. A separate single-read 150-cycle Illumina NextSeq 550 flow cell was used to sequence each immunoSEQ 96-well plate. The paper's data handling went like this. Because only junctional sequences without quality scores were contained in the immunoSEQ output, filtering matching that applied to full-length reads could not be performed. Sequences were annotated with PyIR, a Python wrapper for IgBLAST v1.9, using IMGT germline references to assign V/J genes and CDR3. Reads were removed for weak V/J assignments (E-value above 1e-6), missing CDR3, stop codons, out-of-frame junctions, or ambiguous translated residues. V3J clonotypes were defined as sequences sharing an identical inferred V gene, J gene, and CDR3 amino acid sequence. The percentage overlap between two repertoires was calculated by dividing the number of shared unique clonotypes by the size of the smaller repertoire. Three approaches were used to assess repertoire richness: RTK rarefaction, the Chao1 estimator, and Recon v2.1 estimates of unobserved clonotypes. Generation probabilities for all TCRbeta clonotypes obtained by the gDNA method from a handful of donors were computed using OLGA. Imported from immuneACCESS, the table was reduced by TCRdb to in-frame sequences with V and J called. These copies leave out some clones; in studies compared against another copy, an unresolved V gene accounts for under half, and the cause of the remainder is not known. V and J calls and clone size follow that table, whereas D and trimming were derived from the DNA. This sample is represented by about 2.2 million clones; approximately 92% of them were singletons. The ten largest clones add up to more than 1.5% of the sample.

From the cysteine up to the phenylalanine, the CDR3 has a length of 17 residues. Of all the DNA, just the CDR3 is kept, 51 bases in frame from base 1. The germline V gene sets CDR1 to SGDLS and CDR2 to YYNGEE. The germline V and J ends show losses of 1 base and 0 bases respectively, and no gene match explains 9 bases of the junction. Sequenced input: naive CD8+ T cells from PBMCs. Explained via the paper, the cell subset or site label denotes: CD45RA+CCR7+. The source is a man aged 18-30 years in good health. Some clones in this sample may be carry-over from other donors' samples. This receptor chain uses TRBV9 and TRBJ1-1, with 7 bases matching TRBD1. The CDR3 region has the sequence CASSVYTKGAMNTEAFF. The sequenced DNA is TGTGCCAGCAGCGTATACACAAAGGGGGCCATGAACACTGAAGCTTTCTTT.